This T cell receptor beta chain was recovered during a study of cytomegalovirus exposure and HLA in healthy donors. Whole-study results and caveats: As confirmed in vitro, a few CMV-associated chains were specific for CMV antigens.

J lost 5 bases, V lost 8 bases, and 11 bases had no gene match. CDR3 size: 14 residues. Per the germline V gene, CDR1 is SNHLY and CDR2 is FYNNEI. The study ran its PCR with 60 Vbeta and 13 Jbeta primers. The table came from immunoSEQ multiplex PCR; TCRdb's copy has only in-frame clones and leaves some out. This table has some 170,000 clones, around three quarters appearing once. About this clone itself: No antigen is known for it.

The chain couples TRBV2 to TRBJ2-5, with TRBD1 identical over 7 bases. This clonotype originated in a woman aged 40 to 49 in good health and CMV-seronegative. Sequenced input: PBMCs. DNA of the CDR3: TGTGCCAGCTCCCTCTTGACAGGGACGGAGACCCAGTACTTC. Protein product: CASSLLTGTETQYF.